Listed here is a single T cell receptor beta chain. Its antigen is undetermined. The CDR3 consists of 12 residues. The germline CDR1 and CDR2 sequences are SGHAT and FQDESV (reference sequence). V shed 1 base and J shed 12 bases, with 12 bases lying between them. Sequenced by immunoSEQ multiplex PCR; TCRdb stores in-frame clones only, minus some. The sample lists some 39,000 clones; around 79% were seen once. Single viable CD3+CD4+CD8-CD45RO+ cells were sorted as the memory CD4+ T cells. The data derive from a study of memory CD4+ T cells and cytomegalovirus serostatus. Broader study findings: CD4+ memory repertoires contained about 40% of the roughly 160 reported CMV TCRbeta sequences.

Specimen: memory CD4+ T cells from blood. The chain recombines TRBV11-1 with TRBJ1-2, with D tentatively TRBD1 (6 bases). The clonotype was recovered from an adult in good health and CMV-seronegative. Here the CDR3 reads CASSLGDTRNTF. The CDR3 DNA follows: TGTGCCAGCAGCTTAGGGGACACAAGGAACACCTTC.